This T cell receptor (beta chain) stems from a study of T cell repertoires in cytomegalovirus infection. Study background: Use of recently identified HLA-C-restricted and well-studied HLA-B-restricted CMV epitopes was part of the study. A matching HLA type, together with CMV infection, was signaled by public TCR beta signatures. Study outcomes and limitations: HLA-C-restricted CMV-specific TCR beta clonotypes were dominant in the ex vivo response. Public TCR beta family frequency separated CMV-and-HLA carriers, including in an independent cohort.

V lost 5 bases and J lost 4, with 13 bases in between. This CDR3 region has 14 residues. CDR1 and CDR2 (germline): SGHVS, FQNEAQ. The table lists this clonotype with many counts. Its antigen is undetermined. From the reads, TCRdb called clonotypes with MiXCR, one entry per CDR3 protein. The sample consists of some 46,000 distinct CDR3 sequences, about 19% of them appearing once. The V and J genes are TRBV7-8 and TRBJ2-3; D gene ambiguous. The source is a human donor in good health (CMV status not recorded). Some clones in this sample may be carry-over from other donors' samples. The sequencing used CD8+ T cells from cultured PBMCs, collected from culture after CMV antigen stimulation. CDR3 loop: CASSPQAMADTQYF. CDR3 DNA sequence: TGTGCCAGCAGCCCCCAGGCGATGGCAGATACGCAGTATTTT. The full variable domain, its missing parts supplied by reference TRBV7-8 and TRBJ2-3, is GAGVSQSPRYKVAKRGQDVALRCDPISGHVSLFWYQQALGQGPEFLTYFQNEAQLDKSGLPSDRFFAERPEGSVSTLKIQRTQQEDSAVYLCASSPQAMADTQYFGPGTRLTVL.